This TCR beta chain was documented in a study of blood T cell repertoires in COVID-19. Study context: Specimens from acute and convalescent COVID-19 originated in the United States, Italy and Spain.

The CDR3 spans 15 residues. Trimming took 5 bases from V and 5 from J; bases not matched to a gene: 6. Germline assignment: CDR1 MDHEN and CDR2 SYDVKM. In the study's own analysis: Amplification of reference gene primers was used by the study to estimate nucleated cell counts. Clones were sequenced by immunoSEQ multiplex PCR, and TCRdb holds only the in-frame ones, with some missing. V, J and clone size were drawn from that table, and D and trimming were deduced from the DNA. The sample consists of approximately 91,000 clones, roughly 85% of them appearing once. This clonotype was sampled from a man aged 65 to 85 with acute or convalescent COVID-19. The chain recombines TRBV28 with TRBJ2-5, with 12 bases aligning to TRBD2. The sample comprised peripheral blood. CDR3 nucleotide sequence: TGTGCCAGCAGTACTCTAGCGGGGGGGCGTGAGACCCAGTACTTC. Protein product: CASSTLAGGRETQYF.